The 15 T cell receptor beta chains given below trace back to one sample, sequenced in a study of siplizumab effects on memory and regulatory T cells. Produced via immunoSEQ multiplex PCR; TCRdb's table is partial and in-frame only. The table has 70,000 to 95,000 clones, around 95% seen once. The sequenced material came from naive CD4+ T cells sorted from blood. The receptors originated from a human donor in good health.

The rearrangement joins TRBV7-9 to TRBJ2-5; 10 bases are shared with TRBD2. The CDR3 length is 15 residues. J gave up 7 bases and V 5 bases, and 10 bases lay outside the gene matches. The germline gives CDR1 SEHNR, CDR2 FQNEAQ (reference sequence). This CDR3 is CASSPLAGGQGTQYF. CDR3 coding DNA: TGTGCCAGCAGCCCATTAGCGGGGGGCCAGGGGACCCAGTACTTC.

The chain carries TRBV7-8 and TRBJ1-2; the match to TRBD1 covers 9 bases. The CDR3 consists of 15 residues. Germline-derived CDR1 and CDR2 are SGHVS and FQNEAQ. J was trimmed by 5 bases and V by 2 bases; bases with no gene match: 6. In nucleotides, the CDR3 is TGTGCCAGCAGCTTACGGGACAGGGAATTATATGGCTACACCTTC. This translates into CASSLRDRELYGYTF.

This sequence joins TRBV5-4 and TRBJ2-7; 8 nucleotides agree with TRBD1. Germline-derived CDR1 and CDR2 are SGHNT and YYREEE (reference sequence). The CDR3 runs 14 residues. The V segment lost 4 bases and the J segment 3 bases; nucleotides outside the gene matches: 6. CDR3 protein: CASSRRDRSYEQYF. In DNA form, the CDR3 reads TGTGCCAGCAGCCGCCGGGACAGGAGCTACGAGCAGTACTTC.

The chain employs TRBV5-6 and TRBJ1-4; D might be TRBD1 (6 bases). This CDR3 is 14 amino acids long. V was clipped by 5 bases and J by 6 bases, with 14 bases between them. The germline V gene encodes CDR1 SGHDT and CDR2 YYEEEE. The CDR3 coding sequence is TGTGCCAGCAGTCCTGGGGGGCGGTATGAAAAACTGTTTTTT. The encoded protein is CASSPGGRYEKLFF.

V usage is TRBV20-1 and J usage is TRBJ2-5; no clear D. In germline, CDR1 is DFQATT, CDR2 SNEGSKA (reference sequence). Trimming pared 4 bases from V and 5 bases from J, leaving 5 bases between. The CDR3 contains 10 residues. The CDR3 region is CSATLETQYF. As DNA, the CDR3 is TGCAGTGCTACCCTGGAGACCCAGTACTTC.

The rearrangement uses TRBV5-6 and TRBJ1-2; D gene unclear. The germline V and J ends were trimmed by 4 bases and 10 bases, with 14 bases remaining between them. The CDR3 loop spans 12 amino acids. Looked up from germline, CDR1 is SGHDT and CDR2 is YYEEEE. The CDR3 nucleotides read TGTGCCAGCAGCCCCGAATTAGGGAACTACACCTTC. It is translated as CASSPELGNYTF.

The rearrangement links TRBV6-1 to TRBJ1-5; no clear D. From germline, CDR1 is MNHNS and CDR2 SASEGT. This CDR3 spans 15 amino acids. The germline V and J ends were trimmed by 6 bases and 5 bases, with 17 bases remaining between them. Here the CDR3 DNA reads TGTGCCAGCAGCAGATTCGACGGCGGTTATCAGCCCCAGCATTTT. It translates to CASSRFDGGYQPQHF.

This chain links TRBV10-3 with TRBJ2-3, with a tentative D call TRBD2 (6 bases). The germline V gene encodes CDR1 ENHRY and CDR2 SYGVKD. Trimming removed 5 bases at V and 3 bases at J, with 15 bases between. This CDR3 is 15 amino acids long. CDR3 residues: CAISLLEAGTDTQYF. In nucleotides, the CDR3 is TGTGCCATCAGTCTACTAGAGGCGGGAACAGATACGCAGTATTTT.

This sequence joins TRBV28 and TRBJ2-3; D gene ambiguous. The CDR3 consists of 14 residues. Germline loops: CDR1 MDHEN, CDR2 SYDVKM. Trimming left V 5 bases short and J 1 base short, with 10 bases between. The CDR3 spells CASSAPGGTDTQYF. DNA of the CDR3: TGTGCCAGCAGTGCCCCTGGGGGCACAGATACGCAGTATTTT.

V and J are TRBV20-1 and TRBJ2-7; no clear D. CDR3 length: 10 amino acids. The germline gives CDR1 DFQATT, CDR2 SNEGSKA (reference sequence). V lost 2 bases and J lost 5, with 4 bases in between. The CDR3 here is CSARFDEQYF. Written as DNA, the CDR3 is TGCAGTGCTAGATTCGACGAGCAGTACTTC.

The J gene is TRBJ2-3, the V gene TRBV30; D is ambiguous. There are 14 residues in the CDR3. The V gene lost 0 bases and the J gene lost 2 bases, with 9 bases spanning the gap. Germline assignment: CDR1 GTSNPN and CDR2 SVGIG (reference sequence). DNA of the CDR3: TGTGCCTGGAGTGTATCAGTGATCACAGATACGCAGTATTTT. As protein: CAWSVSVITDTQYF.

V is TRBV11-2 and J is TRBJ2-5, with 9 bases lining up with TRBD2. CDR3 length: 17 residues. The J segment lost 5 bases and the V segment lost 5 bases, leaving 15 bases of the junction unmatched. CDR1 and CDR2 (germline): SGHAT, FQNNGV. The DNA of the CDR3 is TGTGCCAGCAGCAATCCCACCGGGCTAGCGGGGCAGGAGACCCAGTACTTC. Translating gives CASSNPTGLAGQETQYF.

This clone was found once. The V and J genes are TRBV27 and TRBJ2-7; TRBD1 is a possible D gene (6 bases). V was clipped by 3 bases and J by 2 bases, with 11 bases between them. Germline V gene sequence: CDR1 MNHEY, CDR2 SMNVEV (reference sequence). The CDR3 covers 14 residues. The CDR3 loop reads CASSFGTNPYEQYF. For the CDR3, the DNA is TGTGCCAGCAGTTTCGGGACAAATCCCTACGAGCAGTACTTC.

CDR3 DNA: TGTGCCAGTAGTATTGGTCCACAGGCGGGCAATCAGCCCCAGCATTTT. Encoded protein: CASSIGPQAGNQPQHF. The V call is TRBV19, the J call TRBJ1-5, with D maybe TRBD1 (5 bases). The V and J ends lost 3 bases and 2 bases respectively, with 14 bases between them. CDR3 length: 16 residues. Germline lookup yields CDR1 LNHDA and CDR2 SQIVND (reference sequence).

V is TRBV9 and J is TRBJ2-1; 10 bases align to TRBD1. This CDR3 comprises 16 residues. Trimming cost V 4 bases and J 2 bases; bases outside gene matches: 6. Germline V gives CDR1 SGDLS, CDR2 YYNGEE. The CDR3 DNA is TGTGCCAGCAGCCCCCGGACAGGGGGAGCCTACAATGAGCAGTTCTTC. Translated: CASSPRTGGAYNEQFF.